This T cell receptor (beta chain) was obtained from a study of T cell changes during pregnancy in multiple sclerosis. TCRdb keeps only in-frame clones here, not all; method: immunoSEQ multiplex PCR. Of tens of thousands of clones listed, 85% to 90% are singletons. V was shortened by 7 bases and J by 3 bases, with 22 bases between the two germline ends. This CDR3 has 16 amino acids. The germline V gene has CDR1 MNHNY and CDR2 SVGAGI (reference sequence). This clonotype was obtained from a female donor in good health, enrolled as a control in a pregnancy study. The chain carries TRBV6-6 and TRBJ2-7; D unresolved. The starting material was peripheral blood, obtained in the first trimester of pregnancy. DNA of the CDR3: TGTGCCAGCACCACGAGTGTGACTGTGGGTATCTACGAGCAGTACTTC. Translation gives CASTTSVTVGIYEQYF.